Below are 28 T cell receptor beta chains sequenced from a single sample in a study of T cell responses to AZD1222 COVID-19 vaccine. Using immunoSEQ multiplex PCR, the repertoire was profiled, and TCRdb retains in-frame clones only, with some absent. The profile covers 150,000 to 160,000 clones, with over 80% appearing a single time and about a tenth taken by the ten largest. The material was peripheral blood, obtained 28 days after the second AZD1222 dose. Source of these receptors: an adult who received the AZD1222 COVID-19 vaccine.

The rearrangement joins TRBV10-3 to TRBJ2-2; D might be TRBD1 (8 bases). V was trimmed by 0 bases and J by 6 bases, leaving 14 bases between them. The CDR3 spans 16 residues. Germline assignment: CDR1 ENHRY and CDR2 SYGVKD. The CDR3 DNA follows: TGTGCCATCAGTGAGTCGGACAGGGCGGGGGCCGGGGAGCTGTTTTTT. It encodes CAISESDRAGAGELFF.

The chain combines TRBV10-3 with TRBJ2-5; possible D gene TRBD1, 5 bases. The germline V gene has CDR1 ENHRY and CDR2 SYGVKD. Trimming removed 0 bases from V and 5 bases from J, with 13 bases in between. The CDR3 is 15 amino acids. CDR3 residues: CAISESDILRETQYF. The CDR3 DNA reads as TGTGCCATCAGTGAGTCGGACATCCTCAGGGAGACCCAGTACTTC.

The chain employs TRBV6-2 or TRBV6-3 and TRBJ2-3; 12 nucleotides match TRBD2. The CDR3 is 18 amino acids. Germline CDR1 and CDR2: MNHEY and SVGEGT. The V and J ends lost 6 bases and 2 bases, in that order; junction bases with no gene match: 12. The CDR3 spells CASSPLAGGQTNTDTQYF. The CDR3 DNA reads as TGTGCCAGCAGCCCACTAGCGGGAGGTCAAACTAACACAGATACGCAGTATTTT.

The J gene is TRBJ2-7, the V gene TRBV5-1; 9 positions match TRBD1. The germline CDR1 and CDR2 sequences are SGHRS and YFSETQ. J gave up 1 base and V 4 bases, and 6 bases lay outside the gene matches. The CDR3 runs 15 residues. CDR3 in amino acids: CASSPRTGDSYEQYF. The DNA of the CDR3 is TGCGCCAGCAGCCCAAGGACAGGGGATTCCTACGAGCAGTACTTC.

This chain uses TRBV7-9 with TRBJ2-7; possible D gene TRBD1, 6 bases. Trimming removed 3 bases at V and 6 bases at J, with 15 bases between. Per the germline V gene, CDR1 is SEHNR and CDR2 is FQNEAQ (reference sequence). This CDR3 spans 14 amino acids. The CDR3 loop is CASSLAGDTREQYF. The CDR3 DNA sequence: TGTGCCAGCAGCTTGGCCGGGGACACCCGCGAGCAGTACTTC.

The CDR3 is CASSLPNSPLHF. CDR3 nucleotides: TGTGCCAGCAGCTTACCAAATTCACCCCTCCACTTT. The chain uses TRBV7-8 and TRBJ1-6; D is uncertain. This CDR3 comprises 12 residues. Per the germline V gene, CDR1 is SGHVS and CDR2 is FQNEAQ. V was clipped by 2 bases and J by 7 bases, with 3 bases between them.

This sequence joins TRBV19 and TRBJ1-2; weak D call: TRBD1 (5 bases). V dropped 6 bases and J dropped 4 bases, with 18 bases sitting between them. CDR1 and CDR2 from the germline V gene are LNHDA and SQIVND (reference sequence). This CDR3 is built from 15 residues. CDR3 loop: CASSPRVGGSYGYTF. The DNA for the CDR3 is TGTGCCAGTAGCCCCCGTGTGGGGGGGAGCTATGGCTACACCTTC.

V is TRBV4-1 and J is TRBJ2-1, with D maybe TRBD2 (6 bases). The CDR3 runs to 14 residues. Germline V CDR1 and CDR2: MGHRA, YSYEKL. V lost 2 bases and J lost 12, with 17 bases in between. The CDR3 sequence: CASSQLATGVLQFF. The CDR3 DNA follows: TGCGCCAGCAGCCAACTCGCTACGGGGGTCTTGCAGTTCTTC.

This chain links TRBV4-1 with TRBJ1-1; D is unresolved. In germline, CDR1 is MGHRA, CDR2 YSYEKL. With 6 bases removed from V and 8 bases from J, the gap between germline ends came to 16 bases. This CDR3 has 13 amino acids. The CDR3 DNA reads TGCGCCAGCAGTCATCTAGGAGGACGGGAAGCTTTCTTT. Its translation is CASSHLGGREAFF.

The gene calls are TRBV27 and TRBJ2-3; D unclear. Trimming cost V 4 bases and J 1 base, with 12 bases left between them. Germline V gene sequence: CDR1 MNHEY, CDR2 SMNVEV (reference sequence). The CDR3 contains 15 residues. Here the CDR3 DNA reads TGTGCCAGCAGTTCCATACTCAGAGGCACAGATACGCAGTATTTT. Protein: CASSSILRGTDTQYF.

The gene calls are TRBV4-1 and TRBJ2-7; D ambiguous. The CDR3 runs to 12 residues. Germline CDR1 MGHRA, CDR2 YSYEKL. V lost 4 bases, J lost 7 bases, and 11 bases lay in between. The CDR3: CASSPELGEQYF. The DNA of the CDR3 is TGCGCCAGCAGCCCCGAGCTGGGGGAGCAGTACTTC.

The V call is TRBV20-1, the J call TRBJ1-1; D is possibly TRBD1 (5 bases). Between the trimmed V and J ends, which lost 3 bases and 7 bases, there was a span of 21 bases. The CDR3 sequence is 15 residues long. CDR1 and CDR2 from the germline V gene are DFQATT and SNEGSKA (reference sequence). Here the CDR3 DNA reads TGCAGTGCTAGTGAGACAGCCACCGGGCGGGTTGAAGCTTTCTTT. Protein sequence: CSASETATGRVEAFF.

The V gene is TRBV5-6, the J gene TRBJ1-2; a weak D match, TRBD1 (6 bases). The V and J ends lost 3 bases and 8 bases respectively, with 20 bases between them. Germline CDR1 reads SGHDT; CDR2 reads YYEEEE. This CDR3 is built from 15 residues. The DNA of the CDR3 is TGTGCCAGCAGCTCTACAAACAGGGACCTCGGAGGCTACACCTTC. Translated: CASSSTNRDLGGYTF.

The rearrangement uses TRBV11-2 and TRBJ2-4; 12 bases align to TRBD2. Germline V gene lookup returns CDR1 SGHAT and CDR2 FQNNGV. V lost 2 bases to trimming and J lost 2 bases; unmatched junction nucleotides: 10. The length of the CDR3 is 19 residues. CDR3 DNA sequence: TGTGCCAGCAGCTTAATAGCTAGCGGGAGGGCCGGGTCCAAAAACATTCAGTACTTC. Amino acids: CASSLIASGRAGSKNIQYF. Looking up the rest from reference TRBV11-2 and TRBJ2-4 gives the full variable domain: EAGVAQSPRYKIIEKRQSVAFWCNPISGHATLYWYQQILGQGPKLLIQFQNNGVVDDSQLPKDRFSAERLKGVDSTLKIQPAKLEDSAVYLCASSLIASGRAGSKNIQYFGAGTRLSVL.

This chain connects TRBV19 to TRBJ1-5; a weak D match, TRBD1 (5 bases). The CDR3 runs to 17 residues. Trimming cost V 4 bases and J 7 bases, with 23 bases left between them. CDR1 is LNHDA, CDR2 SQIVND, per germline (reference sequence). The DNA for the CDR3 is TGTGCCAGTAGTAGCGACGGGACCCTCCGGCCCCGACAGCCCCAGCATTTT. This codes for CASSSDGTLRPRQPQHF. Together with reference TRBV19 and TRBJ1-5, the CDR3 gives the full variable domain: DGGITQSPKYLFRKEGQNVTLSCEQNLNHDAMYWYRQDPGQGLRLIYYSQIVNDFQKGDIAEGYSVSREKKESFPLTVTSAQKNPTAFYLCASSSDGTLRPRQPQHFGDGTRLSIL.

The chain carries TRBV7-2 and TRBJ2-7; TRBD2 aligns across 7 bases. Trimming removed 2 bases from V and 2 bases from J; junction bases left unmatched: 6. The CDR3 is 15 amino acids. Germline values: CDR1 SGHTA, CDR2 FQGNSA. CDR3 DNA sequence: TGTGCCAGCAGCTTAATTGTGGGAGGGGCCTACGAGCAGTACTTC. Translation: CASSLIVGGAYEQYF.

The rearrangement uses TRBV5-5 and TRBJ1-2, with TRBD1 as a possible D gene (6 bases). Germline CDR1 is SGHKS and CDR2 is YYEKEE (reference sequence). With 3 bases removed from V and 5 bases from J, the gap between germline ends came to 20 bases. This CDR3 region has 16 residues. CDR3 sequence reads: CASSSQWGAVGYGYTF. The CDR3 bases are TGTGCCAGCAGCTCCCAATGGGGGGCCGTGGGGTATGGCTACACCTTC.

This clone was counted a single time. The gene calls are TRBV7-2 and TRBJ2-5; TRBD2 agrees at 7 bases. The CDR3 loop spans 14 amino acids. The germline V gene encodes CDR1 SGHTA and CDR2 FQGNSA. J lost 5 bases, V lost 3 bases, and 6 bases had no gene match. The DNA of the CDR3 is TGTGCCAGCAGCTTCGGCGGGAGAAGCGAGACCCAGTACTTC. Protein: CASSFGGRSETQYF.

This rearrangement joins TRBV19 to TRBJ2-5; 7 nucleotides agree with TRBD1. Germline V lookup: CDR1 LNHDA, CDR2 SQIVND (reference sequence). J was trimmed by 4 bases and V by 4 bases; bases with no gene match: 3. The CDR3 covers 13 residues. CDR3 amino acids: CASSTGGLETQYF. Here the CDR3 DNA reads TGTGCCAGTAGTACAGGGGGATTAGAGACCCAGTACTTC.

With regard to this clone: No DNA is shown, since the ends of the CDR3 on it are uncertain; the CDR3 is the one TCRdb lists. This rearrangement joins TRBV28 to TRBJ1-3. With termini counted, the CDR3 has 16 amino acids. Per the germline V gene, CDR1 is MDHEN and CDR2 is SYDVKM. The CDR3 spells CASSGRRAGSGNTIYF.

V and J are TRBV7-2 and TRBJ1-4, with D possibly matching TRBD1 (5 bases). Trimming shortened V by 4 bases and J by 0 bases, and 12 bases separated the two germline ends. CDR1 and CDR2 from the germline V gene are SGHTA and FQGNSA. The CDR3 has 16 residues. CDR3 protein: CASSSIMGATNEKLFF. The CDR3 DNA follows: TGTGCCAGCAGCTCCATAATGGGGGCAACTAATGAAAAACTGTTTTTT.

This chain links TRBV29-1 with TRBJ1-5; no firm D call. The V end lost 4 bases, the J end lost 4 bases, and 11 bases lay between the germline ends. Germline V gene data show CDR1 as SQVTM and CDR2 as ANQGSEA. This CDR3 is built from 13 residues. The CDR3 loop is CSVAGQPNQPQHF. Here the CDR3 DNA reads TGCAGCGTTGCTGGTCAGCCGAATCAGCCCCAGCATTTT.

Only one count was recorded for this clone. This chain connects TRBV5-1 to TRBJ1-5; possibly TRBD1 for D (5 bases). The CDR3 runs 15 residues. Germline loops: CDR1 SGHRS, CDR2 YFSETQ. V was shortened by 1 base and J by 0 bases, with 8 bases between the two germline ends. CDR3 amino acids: CASSLMGDSNQPQHF. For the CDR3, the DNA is TGCGCCAGCAGCTTGATGGGGGATAGCAATCAGCCCCAGCATTTT.

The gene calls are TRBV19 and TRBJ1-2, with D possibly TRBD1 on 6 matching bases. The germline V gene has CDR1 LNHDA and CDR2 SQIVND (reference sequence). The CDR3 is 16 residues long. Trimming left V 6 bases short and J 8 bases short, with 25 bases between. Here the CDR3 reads CASRGNREDTPWGYTF. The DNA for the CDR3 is TGTGCCAGTAGAGGGAACAGGGAGGACACTCCTTGGGGCTACACCTTC.

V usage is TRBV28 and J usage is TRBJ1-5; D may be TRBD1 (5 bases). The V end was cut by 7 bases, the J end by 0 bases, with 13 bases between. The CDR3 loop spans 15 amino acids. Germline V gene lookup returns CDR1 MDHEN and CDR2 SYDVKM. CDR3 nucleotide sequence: TGTGCCAGCACTCCAGGGCATTATAGCAATCAGCCCCAGCATTTT. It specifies CASTPGHYSNQPQHF.

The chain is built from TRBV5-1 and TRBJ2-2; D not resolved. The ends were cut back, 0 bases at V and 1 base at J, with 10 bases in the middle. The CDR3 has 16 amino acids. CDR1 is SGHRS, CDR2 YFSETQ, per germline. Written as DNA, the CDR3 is TGCGCCAGCAGCTTGGGGGGTACGAAGAACACCGGGGAGCTGTTTTTT. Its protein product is CASSLGGTKNTGELFF.

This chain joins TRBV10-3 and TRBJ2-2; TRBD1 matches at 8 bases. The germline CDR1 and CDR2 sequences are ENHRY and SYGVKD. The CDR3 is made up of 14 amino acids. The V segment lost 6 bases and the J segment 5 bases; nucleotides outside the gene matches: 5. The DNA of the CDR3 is TGTGCCATCAGCGGACAGGGATTAACCGGGGAGCTGTTTTTT. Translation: CAISGQGLTGELFF.

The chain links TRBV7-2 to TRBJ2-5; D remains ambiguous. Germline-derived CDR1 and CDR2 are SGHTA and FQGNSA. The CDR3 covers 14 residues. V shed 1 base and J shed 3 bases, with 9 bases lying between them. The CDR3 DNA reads TGTGCCAGCAGCTTAGTACAGTCGGAAGAGACCCAGTACTTC. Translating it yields CASSLVQSEETQYF.